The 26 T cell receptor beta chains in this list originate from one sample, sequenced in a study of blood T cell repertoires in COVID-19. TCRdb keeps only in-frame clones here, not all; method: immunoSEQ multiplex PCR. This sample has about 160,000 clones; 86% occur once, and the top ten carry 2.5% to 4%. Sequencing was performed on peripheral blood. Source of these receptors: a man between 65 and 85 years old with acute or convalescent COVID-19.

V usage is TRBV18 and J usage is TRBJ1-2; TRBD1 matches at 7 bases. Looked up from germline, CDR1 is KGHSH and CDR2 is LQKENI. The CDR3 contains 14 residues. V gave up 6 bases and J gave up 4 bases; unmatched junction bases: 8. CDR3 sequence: CASSPDRMGYGYTF. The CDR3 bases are TGTGCCAGCTCTCCGGACAGGATGGGCTATGGCTACACCTTC.

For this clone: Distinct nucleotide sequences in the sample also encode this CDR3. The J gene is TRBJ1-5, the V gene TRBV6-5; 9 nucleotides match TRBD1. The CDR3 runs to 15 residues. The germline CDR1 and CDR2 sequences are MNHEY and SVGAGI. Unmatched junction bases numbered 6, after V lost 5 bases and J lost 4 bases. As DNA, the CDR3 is TGTGCCAGCAGTCCCGGGACAGGGTCGAATCAGCCCCAGCATTTT. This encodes CASSPGTGSNQPQHF.

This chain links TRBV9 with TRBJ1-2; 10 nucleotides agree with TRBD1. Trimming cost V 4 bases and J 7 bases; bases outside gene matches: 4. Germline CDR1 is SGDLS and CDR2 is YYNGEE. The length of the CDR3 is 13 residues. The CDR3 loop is CASSRGQGLGYTF. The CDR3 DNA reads TGTGCCAGCAGCCGGGGACAGGGGCTTGGCTACACCTTC.

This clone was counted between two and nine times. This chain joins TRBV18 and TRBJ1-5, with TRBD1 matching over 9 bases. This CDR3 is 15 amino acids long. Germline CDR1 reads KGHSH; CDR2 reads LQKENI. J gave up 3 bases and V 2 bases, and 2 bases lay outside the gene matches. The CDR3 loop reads CASSPGTGINQPQHF. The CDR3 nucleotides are TGTGCCAGCTCACCAGGGACAGGGATCAATCAGCCCCAGCATTTT. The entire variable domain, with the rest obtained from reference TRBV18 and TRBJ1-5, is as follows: NAGVMQNPRHLVRRRGQEARLRCSPMKGHSHVYWYRQLPEEGLKFMVYLQKENIIDESGMPKERFSAEFPKEGPSILRIQQVVRGDSAAYFCASSPGTGINQPQHFGDGTRLSIL.

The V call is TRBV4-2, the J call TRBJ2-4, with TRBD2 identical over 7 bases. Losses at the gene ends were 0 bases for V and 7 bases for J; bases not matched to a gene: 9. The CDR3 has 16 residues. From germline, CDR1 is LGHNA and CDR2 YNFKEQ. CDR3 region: CASSQDLREWGNIQYF. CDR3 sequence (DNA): TGTGCCAGCAGCCAAGATCTGCGGGAGTGGGGGAACATTCAGTACTTC.

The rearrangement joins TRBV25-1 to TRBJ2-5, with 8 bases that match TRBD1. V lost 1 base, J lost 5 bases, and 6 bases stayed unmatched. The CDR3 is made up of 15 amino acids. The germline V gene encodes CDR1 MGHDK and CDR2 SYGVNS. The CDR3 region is CASSEWGRGRETQYF. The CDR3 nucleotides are TGTGCCAGCAGTGAATGGGGCAGGGGGCGCGAGACCCAGTACTTC.

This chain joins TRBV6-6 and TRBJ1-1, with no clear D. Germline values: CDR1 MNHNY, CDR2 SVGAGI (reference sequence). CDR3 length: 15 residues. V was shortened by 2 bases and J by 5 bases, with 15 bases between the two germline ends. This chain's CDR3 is CASSYPGVRGTEAFF. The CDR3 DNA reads TGTGCCAGCAGTTACCCTGGGGTAAGAGGGACTGAAGCTTTCTTT.

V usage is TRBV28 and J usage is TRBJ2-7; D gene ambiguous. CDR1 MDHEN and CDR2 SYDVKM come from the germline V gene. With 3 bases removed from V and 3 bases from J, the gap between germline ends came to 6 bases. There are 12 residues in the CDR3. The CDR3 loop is CASSFQLYEQYF. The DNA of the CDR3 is TGTGCCAGCAGTTTTCAACTCTACGAGCAGTACTTC. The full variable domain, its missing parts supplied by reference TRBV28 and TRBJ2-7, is DVKVTQSSRYLVKRTGEKVFLECVQDMDHENMFWYRQDPGLGLRLIYFSYDVKMKEKGDIPEGYSVSREKKERFSLILESASTNQTSMYLCASSFQLYEQYFGPGTRLTVT.

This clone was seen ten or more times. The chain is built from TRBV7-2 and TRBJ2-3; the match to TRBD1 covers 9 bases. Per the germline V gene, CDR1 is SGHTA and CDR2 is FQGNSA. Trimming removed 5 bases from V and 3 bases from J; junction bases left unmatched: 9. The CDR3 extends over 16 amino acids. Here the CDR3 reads CASSATGGVGTDTQYF. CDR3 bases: TGTGCCAGCAGCGCCACAGGGGGCGTGGGGACAGATACGCAGTATTTT.

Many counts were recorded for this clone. The CDR3 sequence: CASSEYRGRDEQYF. The CDR3 DNA follows: TGTGCCAGCAGTGAATATCGAGGCAGAGACGAGCAGTACTTC. The chain has TRBV25-1 and TRBJ2-7; D is unclear. CDR1 is MGHDK, CDR2 SYGVNS, per germline. V shed 0 bases and J shed 5 bases, with 11 bases lying between them. The CDR3 is made up of 14 amino acids.

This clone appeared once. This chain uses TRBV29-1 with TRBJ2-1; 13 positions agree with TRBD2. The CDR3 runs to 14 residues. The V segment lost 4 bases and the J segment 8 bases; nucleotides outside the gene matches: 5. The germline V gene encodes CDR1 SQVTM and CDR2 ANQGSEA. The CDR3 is CSVAGLAGRDEQFF. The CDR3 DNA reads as TGCAGCGTTGCGGGACTAGCGGGAAGGGATGAGCAGTTCTTC.

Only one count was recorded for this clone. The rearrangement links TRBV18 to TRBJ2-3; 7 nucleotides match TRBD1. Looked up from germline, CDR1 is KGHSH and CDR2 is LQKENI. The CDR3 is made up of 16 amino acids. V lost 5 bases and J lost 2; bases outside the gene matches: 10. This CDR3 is CASSATGDPYTDTQYF. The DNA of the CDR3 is TGTGCCAGCTCAGCCACAGGGGACCCTTACACAGATACGCAGTATTTT.

In nucleotides, the CDR3 is TGTGCCACCAGTGATTTCTCAGGGTCGGGGCCCCAGCATTTT. Its translation: CATSDFSGSGPQHF. V and J are TRBV24-1 and TRBJ1-5; D possibly corresponds to TRBD1 (5 bases). Germline V gives CDR1 KGHDR, CDR2 SFDVKD. CDR3 size: 14 residues. With 1 base removed from V and 9 bases from J, the gap between germline ends came to 12 bases.

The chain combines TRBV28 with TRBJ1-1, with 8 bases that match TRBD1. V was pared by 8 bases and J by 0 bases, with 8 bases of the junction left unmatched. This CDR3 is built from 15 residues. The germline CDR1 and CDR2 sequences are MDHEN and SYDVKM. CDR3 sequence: CASLKGQGMNTEAFF. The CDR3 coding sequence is TGTGCCAGCCTTAAAGGACAGGGAATGAACACTGAAGCTTTCTTT.

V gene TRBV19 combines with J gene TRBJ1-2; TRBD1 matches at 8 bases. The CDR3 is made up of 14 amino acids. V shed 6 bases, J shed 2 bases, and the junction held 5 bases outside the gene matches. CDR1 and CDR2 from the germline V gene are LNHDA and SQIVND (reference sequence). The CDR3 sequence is CASRQPGGNYGYTF. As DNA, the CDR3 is TGTGCCAGTAGACAACCAGGGGGCAACTATGGCTACACCTTC.

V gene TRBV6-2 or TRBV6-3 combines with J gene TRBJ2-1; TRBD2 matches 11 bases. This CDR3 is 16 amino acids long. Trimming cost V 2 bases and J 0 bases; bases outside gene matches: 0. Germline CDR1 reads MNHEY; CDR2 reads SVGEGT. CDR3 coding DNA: TGTGCCAGCAGTTACACTAGCGGGAGCTCCTACAATGAGCAGTTCTTC. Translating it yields CASSYTSGSSYNEQFF.

The CDR3 spells CASNPGRDVETQYF. The CDR3 nucleotides are TGTGCCAGTAATCCTGGGAGGGACGTAGAGACCCAGTACTTC. This rearrangement joins TRBV19 to TRBJ2-5; 7 bases map to TRBD2. Germline CDR1 LNHDA, CDR2 SQIVND (reference sequence). V gave up 7 bases and J gave up 4 bases; unmatched junction bases: 9. CDR3 length: 14 amino acids.

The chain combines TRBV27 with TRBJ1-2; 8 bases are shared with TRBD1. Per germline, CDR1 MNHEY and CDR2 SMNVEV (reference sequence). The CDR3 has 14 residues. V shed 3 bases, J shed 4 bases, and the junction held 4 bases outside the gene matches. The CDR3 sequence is CASSFTTGGYGYTF. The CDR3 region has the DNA TGTGCCAGCAGTTTTACCACAGGGGGCTATGGCTACACCTTC.

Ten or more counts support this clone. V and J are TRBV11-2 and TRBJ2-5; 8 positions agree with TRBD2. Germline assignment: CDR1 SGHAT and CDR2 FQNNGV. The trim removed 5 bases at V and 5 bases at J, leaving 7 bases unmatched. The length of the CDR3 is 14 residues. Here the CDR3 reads CASSPPGRAETQYF. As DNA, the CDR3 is TGTGCCAGCAGCCCGCCCGGGAGGGCTGAGACCCAGTACTTC.

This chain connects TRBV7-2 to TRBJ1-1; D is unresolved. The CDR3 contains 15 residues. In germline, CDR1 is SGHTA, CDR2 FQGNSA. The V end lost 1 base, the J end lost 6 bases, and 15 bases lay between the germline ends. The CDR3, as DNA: TGTGCCAGCAGCTTAGTGAGGTTACATGGGTCTGAAGCTTTCTTT. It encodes CASSLVRLHGSEAFF. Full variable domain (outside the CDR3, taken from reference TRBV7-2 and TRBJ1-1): GAGVSQSPSNKVTEKGKDVELRCDPISGHTALYWYRQSLGQGLEFLIYFQGNSAPDKSGLPSDRFSAERTGGSVSTLTIQRTQQEDSAVYLCASSLVRLHGSEAFFGQGTRLTVV.

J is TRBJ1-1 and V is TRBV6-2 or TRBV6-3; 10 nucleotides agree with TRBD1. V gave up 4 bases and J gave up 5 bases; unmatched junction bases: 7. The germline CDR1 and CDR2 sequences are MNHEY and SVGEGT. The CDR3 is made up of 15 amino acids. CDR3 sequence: CASSSSGTGVTEAFF. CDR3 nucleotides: TGTGCCAGCAGTTCCTCAGGGACAGGGGTAACTGAAGCTTTCTTT.

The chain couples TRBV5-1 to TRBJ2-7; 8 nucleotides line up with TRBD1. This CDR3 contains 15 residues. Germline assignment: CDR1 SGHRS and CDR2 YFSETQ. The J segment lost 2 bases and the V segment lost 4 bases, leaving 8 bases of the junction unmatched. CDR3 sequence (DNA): TGCGCCAGCAGCCCAAGGACAGGGCAGACCTACGAGCAGTACTTC. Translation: CASSPRTGQTYEQYF.

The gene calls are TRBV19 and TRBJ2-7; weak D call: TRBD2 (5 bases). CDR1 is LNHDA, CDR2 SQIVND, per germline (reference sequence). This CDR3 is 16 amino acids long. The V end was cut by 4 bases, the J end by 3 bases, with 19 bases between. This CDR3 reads CASSTDGGAGNYEQYF. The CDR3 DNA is TGTGCCAGTAGTACCGATGGAGGCGCCGGTAACTACGAGCAGTACTTC.

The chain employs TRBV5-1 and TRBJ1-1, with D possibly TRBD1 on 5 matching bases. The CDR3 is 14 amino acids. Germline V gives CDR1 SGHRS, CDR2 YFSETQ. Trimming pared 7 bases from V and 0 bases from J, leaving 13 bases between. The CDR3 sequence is CASGPRVMNTEAFF. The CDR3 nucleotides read TGCGCCAGCGGACCCAGGGTCATGAACACTGAAGCTTTCTTT.

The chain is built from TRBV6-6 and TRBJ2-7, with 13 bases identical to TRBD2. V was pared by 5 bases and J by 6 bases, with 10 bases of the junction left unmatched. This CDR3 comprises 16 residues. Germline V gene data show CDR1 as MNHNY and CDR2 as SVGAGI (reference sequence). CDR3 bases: TGTGCCAGCAGTCGACTAGCGGGAGGTCCGTTTGGCGAGCAGTACTTC. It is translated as CASSRLAGGPFGEQYF.

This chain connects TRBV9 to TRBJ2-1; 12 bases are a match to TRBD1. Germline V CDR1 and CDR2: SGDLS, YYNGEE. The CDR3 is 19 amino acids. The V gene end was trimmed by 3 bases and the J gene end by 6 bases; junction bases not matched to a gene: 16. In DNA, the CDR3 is TGTGCCAGCAGCGCTTCCGGGACAGGGGGCATAGCGGGAATCAATGAGCAGTTCTTC. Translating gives CASSASGTGGIAGINEQFF.